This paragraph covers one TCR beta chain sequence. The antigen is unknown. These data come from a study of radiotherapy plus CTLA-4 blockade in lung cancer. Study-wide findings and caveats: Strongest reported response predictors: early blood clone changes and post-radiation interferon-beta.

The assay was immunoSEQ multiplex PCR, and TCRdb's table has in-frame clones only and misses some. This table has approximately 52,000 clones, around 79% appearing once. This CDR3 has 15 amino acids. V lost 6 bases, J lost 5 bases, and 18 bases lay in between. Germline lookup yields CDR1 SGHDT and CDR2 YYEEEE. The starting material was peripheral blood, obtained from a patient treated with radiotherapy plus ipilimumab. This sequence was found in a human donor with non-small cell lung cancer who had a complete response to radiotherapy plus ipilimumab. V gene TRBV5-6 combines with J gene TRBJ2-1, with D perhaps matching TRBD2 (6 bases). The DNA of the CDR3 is TGTGCCAGCATCCGGAGGGGTACGGCCGACAATGAGCAGTTCTTC. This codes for CASIRRGTADNEQFF.